This TCR beta chain was observed in a study of blood T cell repertoires in COVID-19. On the study more broadly: The United States, Italy and Spain provided the acute and convalescent COVID-19 samples. PBMCs, B-cell-depleted T cells, or T cells were the source of the cDNA or gDNA that made up the material.

In the original workflow: Estimates of nucleated cell counts were drawn from the amplification of reference gene primers. Profiling relied on immunoSEQ multiplex PCR, and the TCRdb table lists in-frame clones only, not all of them. V, J and clone size were drawn from that table, and D and trimming were deduced from the DNA. The repertoire holds approximately 110,000 clones, with around 74% as singletons. The clonotype originates from an older woman with acute or convalescent COVID-19. The sequencing input was peripheral blood.

CDR3 in DNA: TGTGCCAGCAGTCGGGACAGGGGAGAGACCCAGTACTTC. Protein: CASSRDRGETQYF. The V call is TRBV7-9, the J call TRBJ2-5, with 10 bases identical to TRBD1. CDR1 and CDR2 (germline): SEHNR, FQNEAQ (reference sequence). This CDR3 is built from 13 residues. Germline trimming cut 6 bases from V and 4 bases from J; bases unmatched to any gene: 2.